This passage covers 6 T cell receptor beta chains from one sample sequenced in a study of cytomegalovirus exposure and HLA in healthy donors. Both 60 Vbeta primers and 13 Jbeta primers went into the PCR. Data came from immunoSEQ multiplex PCR; TCRdb stores just in-frame clones and leaves some out. Here the sample spans 55,000 to 70,000 clones, 80% being singletons. Sequencing was done on a sample of PBMCs. These receptors originate from a woman aged 40 to 50 in good health and CMV-seronegative.

This clone was detected only once. The chain employs TRBV5-1 and TRBJ1-5, with D unresolved. The V gene lost 4 bases and the J gene lost 7 bases, with 15 bases spanning the gap. From germline, CDR1 is SGHRS and CDR2 YFSETQ. The CDR3 consists of 14 residues. CDR3 region: CASSVVGGEQPQHF. The CDR3 DNA sequence: TGCGCCAGCAGCGTCGTCGGTGGTGAGCAGCCCCAGCATTTT.

CDR3 protein: CSGGLAGGEETQYF. As DNA, the CDR3 is TGCAGCGGTGGACTAGCGGGAGGGGAAGAGACCCAGTACTTC. The V call is TRBV29-1, the J call TRBJ2-5, with 15 nucleotides matching TRBD2. Germline-derived CDR1 and CDR2 are SQVTM and ANQGSEA. This CDR3 comprises 14 residues. J gave up 3 bases and V 7 bases, and 3 bases lay outside the gene matches.

The chain is built from TRBV7-8 and TRBJ2-3, with D perhaps matching TRBD2 (6 bases). Germline loops: CDR1 SGHVS, CDR2 FQNEAQ. There are 15 residues in the CDR3. V lost 1 base and J lost 3, with 11 bases in between. CDR3 amino acids: CASSLDTGRTDTQYF. CDR3 nucleotides: TGTGCCAGCAGCTTAGATACGGGGAGGACAGATACGCAGTATTTT.

The V and J genes are TRBV18 and TRBJ1-3, with D possibly being TRBD1 (5 bases). CDR1 is KGHSH and CDR2 is LQKENI in the germline V gene. The V gene lost 0 bases and the J gene lost 0 bases, with 9 bases spanning the gap. The CDR3 is made up of 16 amino acids. Here the CDR3 DNA reads TGTGCCAGCTCACCACCCCACAGGTTCTCTGGAAACACCATATATTTT. Translated: CASSPPHRFSGNTIYF.

This rearrangement joins TRBV28 to TRBJ2-7; maybe TRBD1 (7 bases). The V end was cut by 6 bases, the J end by 2 bases, with 14 bases between. The CDR3 consists of 14 residues. Germline values: CDR1 MDHEN, CDR2 SYDVKM. The CDR3 here is CASSGGQPPYEQYF. As DNA, the CDR3 is TGTGCCAGCAGCGGGGGACAGCCGCCCTACGAGCAGTACTTC. The full variable domain, in which reference TRBV28 and TRBJ2-7 provide the parts outside the CDR3, is DVKVTQSSRYLVKRTGEKVFLECVQDMDHENMFWYRQDPGLGLRLIYFSYDVKMKEKGDIPEGYSVSREKKERFSLILESASTNQTSMYLCASSGGQPPYEQYFGPGTRLTVT.

V is TRBV5-1 and J is TRBJ2-7; the match to TRBD2 covers 9 bases. Germline trimming cut 0 bases from V and 2 bases from J; bases unmatched to any gene: 3. There are 15 residues in the CDR3. CDR1 is SGHRS and CDR2 is YFSETQ in the germline V gene. CDR3 sequence: CASSLASGNAYEQYF. As DNA, the CDR3 is TGCGCCAGCAGCTTGGCTAGCGGGAACGCCTACGAGCAGTACTTC.